Shown below are 26 T cell receptor beta chains from a single sample sequenced in a study of blood T cell repertoires in COVID-19. Profiling relied on immunoSEQ multiplex PCR, and the TCRdb table lists in-frame clones only, not all of them. The sample yields about 140,000 clones, around 80% seen once. Sequencing used peripheral blood. The receptors stem from a woman aged 80 or over with active or convalescent COVID-19.

This chain joins TRBV7-9 and TRBJ2-3, with TRBD2 identical over 15 bases. The CDR3 has 16 residues. V trimming: 5 bases; J trimming: 5 bases; junction bases outside the gene matches: 5. The germline V gene encodes CDR1 SEHNR and CDR2 FQNEAQ (reference sequence). The CDR3 spells CASSHGTSGGLDTQYF. For the CDR3, the DNA is TGTGCCAGCAGCCACGGGACTAGCGGGGGGTTAGATACGCAGTATTTT.

Concerning this clone: Other DNA sequences in the sample encode the same CDR3. The J gene is TRBJ2-1, the V gene TRBV7-2; 7 bases agree with TRBD1. The CDR3 is 13 amino acids. Germline V gene sequence: CDR1 SGHTA, CDR2 FQGNSA. After removal of 5 bases from V and 3 bases from J, the junction contained 1 base not matched to a gene. CDR3 amino acids: CASSRDSYNEQFF. The CDR3 DNA reads as TGTGCCAGCAGCAGGGACAGCTACAATGAGCAGTTCTTC.

CDR3 in DNA: TGTGCCAGCAGCTTATTGAGCCTGGGGCAAGCCCGGCAGTATTTT. Its protein is CASSLLSLGQARQYF. The chain links TRBV7-9 to TRBJ2-3; TRBD1 is a possible D gene (5 bases). The length of the CDR3 is 15 residues. From germline, CDR1 is SEHNR and CDR2 FQNEAQ (reference sequence). V dropped 2 bases and J dropped 11 bases, with 20 bases sitting between them.

This rearrangement joins TRBV2 to TRBJ2-7; 8 nucleotides line up with TRBD1. Germline V gene data show CDR1 as SNHLY and CDR2 as FYNNEI. The CDR3 loop spans 14 amino acids. J lost 3 bases, V lost 7 bases, and 8 bases had no gene match. CDR3 region: CASKSGGNSYEQYF. The CDR3 DNA sequence: TGTGCCAGCAAATCAGGGGGCAATAGCTACGAGCAGTACTTC.

This clone was found once. The DNA of the CDR3 is TGTGCCAGCAGTAGGTGGGGGCTGAGTAATGAGCAGTTCTTC. Translated, it gives CASSRWGLSNEQFF. V is TRBV6-2 or TRBV6-3 and J is TRBJ2-1; TRBD1 might be the D (6 bases). Trimming removed 5 bases at V and 7 bases at J, with 15 bases between. The CDR3 totals 14 residues. Germline V gene data show CDR1 as MNHEY and CDR2 as SVGEGT.

Worth noting for this clone: A junction boundary mismatches the germline segment, possibly from a read error. The chain combines TRBV7-3 with TRBJ2-1; D is unclear. Germline V gene lookup returns CDR1 SGHTA and CDR2 FQGTGA. The CDR3 extends over 15 amino acids. As DNA, the CDR3 is TGTGCCAGCAGCTTAGGGCCAACCTCCAACAATGAGCAGTTCTTC. It is translated as CASSLGPTSNNEQFF.

The chain has TRBV27 and TRBJ1-2, with D possibly matching TRBD1 (5 bases). Germline CDR1 is MNHEY and CDR2 is SMNVEV (reference sequence). The germline V and J ends were trimmed by 1 base and 8 bases, with 11 bases remaining between them. This CDR3 has 13 amino acids. This CDR3 reads CASSLWQGNGYTF. The DNA for the CDR3 is TGTGCCAGCAGTTTATGGCAGGGCAACGGCTACACCTTC.

In its sample, this clone was seen a few times. At one boundary the junction diverges from the germline segment, which might be a read error. V gene TRBV7-7 combines with J gene TRBJ2-5, with 8 bases aligning to TRBD2. The CDR3 covers 15 residues. CDR1 SSHAT and CDR2 FNYEAQ come from the germline V gene (reference sequence). CDR3 loop: CASSLAPGGKETQYF. CDR3 sequence (DNA): TGTGCTAGCAGCTTAGCGCCGGGGGGGAAAGAGACCCAGTACTTC.

This clone showed up many times. The rearrangement links TRBV5-6 to TRBJ1-3, with a possible D match to TRBD1 (5 bases). The ends were cut back, 4 bases at V and 0 bases at J, with 20 bases in the middle. CDR3 size: 18 residues. The V gene's germline CDR1 is SGHDT and CDR2 YYEEEE. This CDR3 is CASSGMDIRSLSGNTIYF. Here the CDR3 DNA reads TGTGCCAGCAGCGGGATGGACATTCGATCACTCTCTGGAAACACCATATATTTT.

This clone was recorded a few times. CDR3 sequence: CASSKLAGDFTGELFF. CDR3 nucleotide sequence: TGTGCCAGCAGTAAACTAGCGGGGGACTTCACCGGGGAGCTGTTTTTT. The gene calls are TRBV2 and TRBJ2-2; 11 nucleotides align to TRBD2. Trimming at V came to 5 bases and at J to 4 bases, leaving 6 bases not matched to a gene. Germline-derived CDR1 and CDR2 are SNHLY and FYNNEI. The CDR3 has 16 amino acids.

The gene calls are TRBV6-2 or TRBV6-3 and TRBJ1-5; TRBD1 agrees at 8 bases. CDR1 MNHEY and CDR2 SVGEGT come from the germline V gene. This CDR3 is built from 17 residues. V dropped 0 bases and J dropped 3; count of bases not matched to a gene: 7. In nucleotides, the CDR3 is TGTGCCAGCAGTTACTCGGTCCAGGGGGCTTTCAATCAGCCCCAGCATTTT. It encodes CASSYSVQGAFNQPQHF.

The chain links TRBV5-1 to TRBJ2-3; the match to TRBD2 covers 9 bases. This CDR3 has 16 amino acids. J gave up 4 bases and V 4 bases, and 10 bases lay outside the gene matches. Per the germline V gene, CDR1 is SGHRS and CDR2 is YFSETQ. CDR3 in DNA: TGCGCCAGCAGCCCGGCCGGGCGGGGGGGCGCAGATACGCAGTATTTT. Protein product: CASSPAGRGGADTQYF.

The chain links TRBV5-1 to TRBJ1-1, with 8 bases fitting TRBD1. This CDR3 is 17 amino acids long. The V gene end was trimmed by 3 bases and the J gene end by 0 bases; junction bases not matched to a gene: 10. CDR1 is SGHRS, CDR2 YFSETQ, per germline. CDR3 protein: CASSWSQGVALNTEAFF. In DNA form, the CDR3 reads TGCGCCAGCAGCTGGTCACAGGGGGTGGCTTTGAACACTGAAGCTTTCTTT.

This clone was picked up a small number of times. The J gene is TRBJ2-1, the V gene TRBV2; TRBD1 is a possible D gene (5 bases). CDR1 is SNHLY, CDR2 FYNNEI, per germline. This CDR3 is 12 amino acids long. Trimming took 3 bases from V and 6 from J, leaving 6 bases between them. CDR3 DNA: TGTGCCAGCAGTGATGGGGCCAATGAGCAGTTCTTC. This gives the protein CASSDGANEQFF.

In this sample, this clone turned up a few times. Mismatch with germline at one junction end may stem from a read error. The chain is built from TRBV7-7 and TRBJ2-5; 10 bases match TRBD2. Germline assignment: CDR1 SSHAT and CDR2 FNYEAQ (reference sequence). The CDR3 runs to 15 residues. CDR3 residues: CASSSMHSGGETQYF. The DNA for the CDR3 is TGTGCTAGCAGCTCCATGCATAGCGGGGGGGAGACCCAGTACTTC.

The chain combines TRBV6-6 with TRBJ2-7; D is perhaps TRBD2 (5 bases). CDR3 size: 15 residues. Germline V gene sequence: CDR1 MNHNY, CDR2 SVGAGI (reference sequence). Trimming shortened V by 0 bases and J by 3 bases, and 12 bases separated the two germline ends. For the CDR3, the DNA is TGTGCCAGCAGTTACTCAGATCCGGGAAACTACGAGCAGTACTTC. Protein sequence: CASSYSDPGNYEQYF.

The genes are TRBV5-4 and TRBJ1-5; TRBD1 agrees at 8 bases. Looked up from germline, CDR1 is SGHNT and CDR2 is YYREEE (reference sequence). This CDR3 has 14 residues. V lost 4 bases, J lost 4 bases, and 4 bases stayed unmatched. The CDR3 protein is CASSQRQGNQPQHF. The DNA of the CDR3 is TGTGCCAGCAGCCAAAGACAGGGGAATCAGCCCCAGCATTTT.

V usage is TRBV19 and J usage is TRBJ2-1; D is perhaps TRBD2 (6 bases). This CDR3 has 17 amino acids. Germline CDR1 reads LNHDA; CDR2 reads SQIVND (reference sequence). V dropped 1 base and J dropped 0 bases, with 13 bases sitting between them. The CDR3 reads CASSIVGRGSSYNEQFF. DNA of the CDR3: TGTGCCAGTAGTATAGTTGGGCGGGGAAGCTCCTACAATGAGCAGTTCTTC.

The rearrangement links TRBV10-2 to TRBJ1-1, with 8 bases matching TRBD1. CDR1 and CDR2 (germline): WSHSY, SAAADI. This CDR3 comprises 14 residues. With V trimmed by 4 bases and J by 4 bases, 5 bases remained unmatched. The CDR3 region is CASSGQGAFTEAFF. CDR3 DNA sequence: TGCGCCAGCAGTGGTCAGGGGGCTTTCACTGAAGCTTTCTTT.

This chain links TRBV5-1 with TRBJ2-3, with D possibly being TRBD2 (5 bases). The CDR3 is 15 amino acids. The germline V and J ends were trimmed by 4 bases and 2 bases, with 14 bases remaining between them. Germline-derived CDR1 and CDR2 are SGHRS and YFSETQ. The CDR3 DNA sequence: TGCGCCAGCAGCGTCCTAGCTCCGCACACAGATACGCAGTATTTT. Its translation is CASSVLAPHTDTQYF.

This clone was seen a handful of times. The V call is TRBV5-1, the J call TRBJ1-2, with 9 bases lining up with TRBD1. Germline V gene sequence: CDR1 SGHRS, CDR2 YFSETQ. The CDR3 covers 14 residues. After removal of 4 bases from V and 4 bases from J, the junction contained 5 bases not matched to a gene. CDR3 DNA: TGCGCCAGCAGCCCGGACAGGGGAGTCTATGGCTACACCTTC. It yields the protein CASSPDRGVYGYTF.

In DNA form, the CDR3 reads TGTGCCAGCTCACTATATTTAGGGGAATACGAGCAGTACTTC. Translating it yields CASSLYLGEYEQYF. The chain links TRBV18 to TRBJ2-7, with a possible D match to TRBD1 (5 bases). Germline V gene lookup returns CDR1 KGHSH and CDR2 LQKENI. This CDR3 contains 14 residues. V dropped 4 bases and J dropped 4 bases, with 14 bases sitting between them.

This clone was recorded a few times. V and J are TRBV4-1 and TRBJ2-7, with 12 nucleotides matching TRBD2. Per the germline V gene, CDR1 is MGHRA and CDR2 is YSYEKL. This CDR3 spans 16 amino acids. V dropped 1 base and J dropped 3; count of bases not matched to a gene: 4. DNA for the CDR3: TGCGCCAGCAGCCAAGGTCGGACTAGCGGGGACTACGAGCAGTACTTC. Translating gives CASSQGRTSGDYEQYF.

CDR3 loop: CASRTGSMNTEAFF. The DNA for the CDR3 is TGCGCCAGCAGGACGGGTAGTATGAACACTGAAGCTTTCTTT. The chain is built from TRBV10-2 and TRBJ1-1; unclear D gene. V was clipped by 6 bases and J by 0 bases, with 11 bases between them. CDR3 length: 14 amino acids. Per the germline V gene, CDR1 is WSHSY and CDR2 is SAAADI.

This sequence joins TRBV3-1 (or the pseudogene TRBV3-2) and TRBJ2-1; 7 bases fit TRBD2. CDR1 LGHDT and CDR2 YNNKEL come from the germline V gene (reference sequence). J gave up 3 bases and V 7 bases, and 9 bases lay outside the gene matches. The CDR3 is made up of 15 amino acids. CDR3 protein: CASTTQGGSYNEQFF. The CDR3 DNA sequence: TGTGCCAGCACCACTCAGGGCGGGAGCTACAATGAGCAGTTCTTC.

This clone was observed once. CDR3 residues: CASKIVSGQTYQETQYF. The DNA for the CDR3 is TGTGCCAGCAAAATAGTCTCGGGACAGACGTACCAAGAGACCCAGTACTTC. This chain connects TRBV28 to TRBJ2-5; 7 nucleotides match TRBD1. The CDR3 contains 17 residues. V lost 7 bases to trimming and J lost 0 bases; unmatched junction nucleotides: 14. Germline-derived CDR1 and CDR2 are MDHEN and SYDVKM.